These 2 T cell receptor beta chains came from one sample sequenced in a study of cytomegalovirus exposure and HLA in healthy donors. PCR primers comprised 60 Vbeta and 13 Jbeta primers. The assay was immunoSEQ multiplex PCR, and TCRdb's table has in-frame clones only and misses some. The data hold 95,000 to 150,000 clones, with under 70% observed a single time. Sequences were obtained from PBMCs. These TCRs come from a man between 18 and 29 years old in good health and CMV-seronegative.

This clone was recorded once. The J gene is TRBJ1-4, the V gene TRBV19, with D possibly matching TRBD1 (6 bases). V lost 6 bases and J lost 7, with 24 bases in between. Germline-derived CDR1 and CDR2 are LNHDA and SQIVND (reference sequence). The CDR3 loop spans 17 amino acids. The CDR3 DNA reads TGTGCCAGTAGGAGATCCACCAGGGGCATATCGGGTGAAAAACTGTTTTTT. Encoded protein: CASRRSTRGISGEKLFF.

This clone was counted once. The chain links TRBV7-8 to TRBJ2-1; 10 positions match TRBD2. Per the germline V gene, CDR1 is SGHVS and CDR2 is FQNEAQ. The CDR3 has 16 amino acids. V shed 5 bases and J 8 bases; nucleotides not matched to a gene: 12. The CDR3 here is CASSEGLAAFADEQFF. The CDR3 DNA follows: TGTGCCAGCAGCGAAGGACTAGCGGCGTTTGCGGATGAGCAGTTCTTC.